The rows below give T cell receptor beta chains drawn from one sample of a study of graft-versus-host responses after intestinal transplantation. Clones were sequenced by immunoSEQ multiplex PCR, and TCRdb holds only the in-frame ones, with some missing. The sample carries about 3,900 clones, 35% to 50% recorded once. The sequences come from alloreactive CD8+ T cells from a mixed lymphocyte reaction culture, collected before transplantation. The receptors originated from a human patient who was an organ donor for intestinal transplantation. Both conserved end residues are trimmed from each CDR3. Only part of the rows carry a size: once, few, many, or a class if the clone is expanded.

clone_size: .; v_call: TRBV27; cdr3_aa: ASSAGTNVHRYNEQF
clone_size: few; v_call: TRBV6-5; cdr3_aa: ASSYALAGGPDTQY
clone_size: .; v_call: TRBV30; cdr3_aa: AWSTHYTEAF
clone_size: .; v_call: TRBV10-3; cdr3_aa: ATQQQGSDGYT
clone_size: .; v_call: TRBV13; cdr3_aa: ASSFEGTKAKNIQY
clone_size: medium-sized; v_call: TRBV28; cdr3_aa: ASRLGQGFRNTGELF
clone_size: .; v_call: TRBV15; cdr3_aa: ATSNPPEDGYT
clone_size: few; v_call: TRBV7-9; cdr3_aa: ASSLRRGTPYEQY
clone_size: .; v_call: TRBV7-3; cdr3_aa: ASSFDLTGGLGQPQH
clone_size: .; v_call: TRBV27; cdr3_aa: ASRGGWVPYTEAF
clone_size: few; v_call: TRBV7-6; cdr3_aa: ASSGHKQGSTEAF
clone_size: medium-sized; v_call: TRBV28; cdr3_aa: ASSFLQGKNTGELF
clone_size: .; v_call: TRBV10-1; cdr3_aa: ASRAGNTEAF
clone_size: .; v_call: TRBV11-1; cdr3_aa: ASSLGYRESEFAEAF
clone_size: .; v_call: TRBV6-6; cdr3_aa: ASRRQGDGYT
clone_size: medium-sized; v_call: TRBV27; cdr3_aa: ASSFWAGTVQDTQY
clone_size: .; v_call: TRBV21-1; cdr3_aa: ASSKKTGVYEQY
clone_size: large; v_call: TRBV4-1; cdr3_aa: ASSQVNSPEQY
clone_size: .; v_call: TRBV5-6; cdr3_aa: ASSSYLGEYSNQPQH
clone_size: .; v_call: TRBV7-3; cdr3_aa: ASSRDGLYNEQF
clone_size: few; v_call: TRBV30; cdr3_aa: AWSATGGQDGYT
clone_size: .; v_call: TRBV4-2; cdr3_aa: ASSQINDCDEQF
clone_size: medium-sized; v_call: TRBV5-5; cdr3_aa: ASSWGAGVDEQY
clone_size: .; v_call: TRBV18; cdr3_aa: ASSLGSYNEQF
clone_size: few; v_call: TRBV7-9; cdr3_aa: ASSWNNWDSSTDTQY
clone_size: .; v_call: TRBV7-9; cdr3_aa: ASSSSWEGQF
clone_size: .; v_call: TRBV7-6; cdr3_aa: ASSLKEREGGDEQF
clone_size: few; v_call: TRBV10-1; cdr3_aa: ASSSPTLSGQGCRRQPQH
clone_size: few; v_call: TRBV7-9; cdr3_aa: ASSSTMNTEAF
clone_size: .; v_call: TRBV9; cdr3_aa: ASSPQTSPPYEQY
clone_size: .; v_call: TRBV28; cdr3_aa: ASLSGQGPPGPHGYT